What follows are 13 T cell receptor beta chains derived from one specimen sequenced in a study of blood T cell repertoires in COVID-19. Libraries were prepared by immunoSEQ multiplex PCR; TCRdb keeps only in-frame clonotypes and omits some of them. Of around 100,000 clones in the sample, more than 75% were seen once. The sequenced sample was peripheral blood. Receptors originate from a man aged 35-49 years with acute or convalescent COVID-19.

V usage is TRBV6-5 and J usage is TRBJ2-5, with TRBD2 matching 7 bases. The CDR3 has 11 amino acids. V was pared by 7 bases and J by 7 bases, with 3 bases of the junction left unmatched. The germline V gene encodes CDR1 MNHEY and CDR2 SVGAGI. CDR3: CASTSGGTQYF. The CDR3, as DNA: TGTGCCAGCACCTCGGGGGGGACCCAGTACTTC.

The V call is TRBV5-6, the J call TRBJ1-6; 8 bases are shared with TRBD1. CDR3 length: 14 amino acids. Per germline, CDR1 SGHDT and CDR2 YYEEEE. The V segment lost 4 bases and the J segment 6 bases; nucleotides outside the gene matches: 3. The CDR3 DNA follows: TGTGCCAGCAGCGGACAGGGCGGTAATTCACCCCTCCACTTT. Translating gives CASSGQGGNSPLHF.

This chain joins TRBV6-5 and TRBJ2-5; TRBD1 agrees at 10 bases. CDR1 is MNHEY and CDR2 is SVGAGI in the germline V gene. CDR3 length equals 14 residues. V was pared by 4 bases and J by 4 bases, with 3 bases of the junction left unmatched. The DNA for the CDR3 is TGTGCCAGCAGTTGGGACAGGGGAACAGAGACCCAGTACTTC. Translated, it gives CASSWDRGTETQYF.

J is TRBJ1-2 and V is TRBV19; 12 nucleotides agree with TRBD1. Germline V gives CDR1 LNHDA, CDR2 SQIVND (reference sequence). V gave up 5 bases and J gave up 8 bases; unmatched junction bases: 9. This CDR3 is 15 amino acids long. The CDR3: CASSAAGQGAKGYTF. In DNA form, the CDR3 reads TGTGCCAGTAGTGCGGCGGGACAGGGGGCGAAGGGCTACACCTTC. Drawing the rest from reference TRBV19 and TRBJ1-2, the complete variable domain is DGGITQSPKYLFRKEGQNVTLSCEQNLNHDAMYWYRQDPGQGLRLIYYSQIVNDFQKGDIAEGYSVSREKKESFPLTVTSAQKNPTAFYLCASSAAGQGAKGYTFGSGTRLTVV.

The chain employs TRBV6-6 and TRBJ2-7, with a tentative D call TRBD1 (6 bases). V was clipped by 11 bases and J by 5 bases, with 16 bases between them. Looked up from germline, CDR1 is MNHNY and CDR2 is SVGAGI (reference sequence). The CDR3 has 12 residues. CDR3 protein: CAATGSRNEQYF. The CDR3 DNA is TGTGCCGCCACAGGGTCTCGGAACGAGCAGTACTTC.

This clone was picked up one time. The V and J genes are TRBV5-6 and TRBJ1-3, with a tentative D call TRBD1 (6 bases). CDR1 is SGHDT and CDR2 is YYEEEE in the germline V gene. Trimming cost V 1 base and J 2 bases, with 7 bases left between them. CDR3 length: 14 amino acids. CDR3 amino acids: CASSLWGPGNTIYF. CDR3 coding DNA: TGTGCCAGCAGCTTGTGGGGGCCTGGAAACACCATATATTTT.

The chain couples TRBV2 to TRBJ2-1, with 8 bases identical to TRBD1. After removal of 3 bases from V and 0 bases from J, the junction contained 4 bases not matched to a gene. In germline, CDR1 is SNHLY, CDR2 FYNNEI. This CDR3 is built from 16 residues. In DNA, the CDR3 is TGTGCCAGCAGTGACTCCGGGACAGGCTCCTACAATGAGCAGTTCTTC. Its protein product is CASSDSGTGSYNEQFF.

This clone was recorded many times. The rearrangement uses TRBV2 and TRBJ1-5; TRBD1 matches 8 bases. Unmatched junction bases numbered 4, after V lost 5 bases and J lost 7 bases. Germline V gene data show CDR1 as SNHLY and CDR2 as FYNNEI. CDR3 length equals 13 residues. CDR3 in DNA: TGTGCCAGCAGTATGACAGGGGCCCAGCCCCAGCATTTT. It specifies CASSMTGAQPQHF. The full variable domain, in which reference TRBV2 and TRBJ1-5 provide the parts outside the CDR3, is EPEVTQTPSHQVTQMGQEVILRCVPISNHLYFYWYRQILGQKVEFLVSFYNNEISEKSEIFDDQFSVERPDGSNFTLKIRSTKLEDSAMYFCASSMTGAQPQHFGDGTRLSIL.

The table lists this clone with a few counts. This chain uses TRBV7-9 with TRBJ1-1, with 7 bases aligning to TRBD1. The trim removed 0 bases at V and 0 bases at J, leaving 4 bases unmatched. The germline V gene encodes CDR1 SEHNR and CDR2 FQNEAQ (reference sequence). This CDR3 has 16 residues. The CDR3 sequence: CASSLARTGLNTEAFF. Written as DNA, the CDR3 is TGTGCCAGCAGCTTAGCTAGGACAGGCTTGAACACTGAAGCTTTCTTT.

This sequence joins TRBV6-5 and TRBJ2-7; D perhaps matches TRBD2 (5 bases). The CDR3 extends over 14 amino acids. Trimming pared 2 bases from V and 2 bases from J, leaving 10 bases between. Germline lookup yields CDR1 MNHEY and CDR2 SVGAGI. The CDR3 DNA is TGTGCCAGCAGTTACCGCGGGCAAGCCTACGAGCAGTACTTC. As protein: CASSYRGQAYEQYF.

The chain employs TRBV27 and TRBJ2-7; perhaps TRBD2 as D (5 bases). The CDR3 runs 15 residues. The germline gives CDR1 MNHEY, CDR2 SMNVEV (reference sequence). V lost 5 bases, J lost 5 bases, and 19 bases lay in between. In nucleotides, the CDR3 is TGTGCCAGCAGTCCCCTCGGAGTAGTTAGCGACGAGCAGTACTTC. Translation: CASSPLGVVSDEQYF.

The chain couples TRBV11-2 to TRBJ2-7; D is perhaps TRBD1 (6 bases). CDR3 size: 15 residues. The germline CDR1 and CDR2 sequences are SGHAT and FQNNGV. V was clipped by 0 bases and J by 2 bases, with 11 bases between them. The CDR3 region is CASSLDRQEAYEQYF. The DNA for the CDR3 is TGTGCCAGCAGCTTAGATCGACAGGAAGCCTACGAGCAGTACTTC. The variable domain in full, with the rest retrieved from reference TRBV11-2 and TRBJ2-7, is EAGVAQSPRYKIIEKRQSVAFWCNPISGHATLYWYQQILGQGPKLLIQFQNNGVVDDSQLPKDRFSAERLKGVDSTLKIQPAKLEDSAVYLCASSLDRQEAYEQYFGPGTRLTVT.

The V gene is TRBV6-6, the J gene TRBJ2-1; D not certain. The CDR3 spans 11 residues. Per the germline V gene, CDR1 is MNHNY and CDR2 is SVGAGI (reference sequence). The V gene lost 4 bases and the J gene lost 7 bases, with 5 bases spanning the gap. The CDR3 DNA sequence: TGTGCCAGCAGTTTAAATAATGAGCAGTTCTTC. This sequence encodes CASSLNNEQFF.